This paragraph covers one T cell receptor beta chain sequence. Its matching antigen is unknown. Trimming took 9 bases from V and 0 from J; bases not matched to a gene: 8. CDR1 is LNHDA and CDR2 is SQIVND in the germline V gene (reference sequence). This CDR3 region has 14 residues. The PCR was carried out with 60 Vbeta primers and 13 Jbeta primers. Assay used: immunoSEQ multiplex PCR; TCRdb lists only in-frame clones, some missing. The table records around 210,000 clones, more than 60% of them present only once. This sample was included in a study of cytomegalovirus exposure and HLA in healthy donors. Study background: The Caucasian-associated ancestry cluster contained around four fifths of the approximately 390 genotyped donors. Study-wide points: Highly shared sequence variants in one cluster were likely a sequencing artifact. An apparent linkage of common viral pathogens to several of the most significant clusters emerged in a later analysis.

This TCR derives from a man between 45 and 60 years old in good health and CMV-seronegative. The chain combines TRBV19 with TRBJ2-7; 7 bases match TRBD1. The sequenced sample was PBMCs. The CDR3 DNA reads TGTGCCAGCAGGGGGACAGACCTCTCCTACGAGCAGTACTTC. Its protein product is CASRGTDLSYEQYF.